Listed here is a single T cell receptor (beta chain). Its specificity is unknown. The germline V gene has CDR1 LNHDA and CDR2 SQIVND (reference sequence). The CDR3 covers 15 residues. V lost 5 bases to trimming and J lost 3 bases; unmatched junction nucleotides: 6. Positively selected for CCR7, the CD45RO-negative cells used as naive CD8 cells excluded terminally differentiated effector memory CD45RA+ cells. Data came from immunoSEQ multiplex PCR; TCRdb stores just in-frame clones and leaves some out. The sample comprises around 560,000 clones, roughly 95% of which are singletons, and approximately 0.11% rests with the top ten. This sample was taken from a study of shared clonotypes between healthy human individuals. Study details: Those who served as donors were two women and a few men between the ages of 18 and 49.

The study's findings and limits: It was the non-shared clonotypes that had lower generation probabilities than clonotypes shared by all four donors.

Sequenced sample: naive CD8+ T cells sorted from blood. This sequence originates from a woman in her twenties or thirties in good health. The chain uses TRBV19 and TRBJ2-7; 11 nucleotides line up with TRBD1. The CDR3 nucleotides read TGTGCCAGTAGTCCCGGGACAGGGGGTGGCTACGAGCAGTACTTC. Protein product: CASSPGTGGGYEQYF.